This T cell receptor (beta chain) derives from a study of blood T cells in healthy people across ages. A second PCR of 7 to 11 cycles used a sample-barcoded 5' primer and a J-beta primer mix. Via MiXCR, TCRdb re-called the 5' RACE reads, giving one row per CDR3 protein. Of fewer than 2,000,000 distinct CDR3 sequences in the sample, around 42% are singletons; the top ten hold roughly 23%. This clonotype was observed at least ten times. Antigen: not known. Study-level findings and limits: PBMC samples, being unsorted, prevented any conclusive comparison of naive and antigen-experienced cells.

This clonotype originated in a human donor in good health. Sample: blood.

CDR3 in amino acids: CASSLGLAATDTQYF. The CDR3 DNA follows: TGTGCCAGCAGCTTAGGACTAGCGGCCACAGATACGCAGTATTTT. This chain connects TRBV7-2 to TRBJ2-3, with TRBD2 matching 9 bases. The ends lost 1 base at V and 2 bases at J; junction bases unmatched: 1. CDR1 and CDR2 (germline): SGHTA, FQGNSA. The CDR3 is 15 amino acids.